The next 5 T cell receptor beta chains were all read from a single sample in a study of blood T cell repertoires in COVID-19. The assay was immunoSEQ multiplex PCR, and TCRdb's table has in-frame clones only and misses some. This table has approximately 390,000 clones, over 75% appearing once. The sample taken for sequencing was peripheral blood. These receptors all stem from an older woman with COVID-19, enrolled during active disease.

The genes are TRBV28 and TRBJ1-2; the match to TRBD1 covers 7 bases. The germline V gene has CDR1 MDHEN and CDR2 SYDVKM. V gave up 6 bases and J gave up 4 bases; unmatched junction bases: 17. The CDR3 covers 17 residues. CDR3 sequence: CASSPFQGGHVTYGYTF. CDR3 bases: TGTGCCAGCAGCCCCTTCCAGGGGGGACACGTAACCTATGGCTACACCTTC.

The rearrangement links TRBV10-2 to TRBJ1-2; 7 bases align to TRBD1. The length of the CDR3 is 14 residues. The V segment lost 0 bases and the J segment 4 bases; nucleotides outside the gene matches: 2. The germline V gene has CDR1 WSHSY and CDR2 SAAADI. The CDR3 here is CASSESGTAYGYTF. CDR3 DNA sequence: TGCGCCAGCAGTGAGTCCGGGACAGCCTATGGCTACACCTTC.

This clone was observed once. The chain combines TRBV2 with TRBJ2-1; possible D gene TRBD2, 6 bases. Trimming pared 2 bases from V and 16 bases from J, leaving 12 bases between. The CDR3 spans 11 residues. Germline lookup yields CDR1 SNHLY and CDR2 FYNNEI. DNA of the CDR3: TGTGCCAGCAGTGAACCGGGAGTGGGATTCTTC. It yields the protein CASSEPGVGFF.

This clone was found a few times. The chain employs TRBV5-1 and TRBJ2-4; tentatively, D is TRBD2 (6 bases). Trimming took off 0 bases at V and 6 bases at J, with 10 bases between the two ends. Germline CDR1 is SGHRS and CDR2 is YFSETQ. This CDR3 region has 14 residues. CDR3: CASSLAGGVNIQYF. The DNA of the CDR3 is TGCGCCAGCAGCTTGGCGGGCGGGGTAAACATTCAGTACTTC.

The chain uses TRBV7-2 and TRBJ2-3, with a tentative D call TRBD1 (6 bases). The germline CDR1 and CDR2 sequences are SGHTA and FQGNSA. This CDR3 has 17 residues. V was shortened by 1 base and J by 0 bases, with 14 bases between the two germline ends. The CDR3 DNA is TGTGCCAGCAGCTTAGACCTAGGGGGTCCAAGCACAGATACGCAGTATTTT. This translates into CASSLDLGGPSTDTQYF. The complete variable domain, with remaining parts taken from reference TRBV7-2 and TRBJ2-3, reads GAGVSQSPSNKVTEKGKDVELRCDPISGHTALYWYRQSLGQGLEFLIYFQGNSAPDKSGLPSDRFSAERTGGSVSTLTIQRTQQEDSAVYLCASSLDLGGPSTDTQYFGPGTRLTVL.